The 30 T cell receptor beta chains reported below all come from one sample, sequenced in a study of neurological immune-mediated disorders. TCRdb re-derived calls from the 5' RACE reads in MiXCR, one entry per CDR3 protein. Of around 18,000 distinct CDR3 sequences in the sample, roughly a fifth are singletons; the top ten hold 23%. Sequenced sample: PBMCs. The receptors stem from a man aged 45-60 years in good health.

This clonotype was picked up many times. The chain employs TRBV20-1 and TRBJ2-7; possibly TRBD1 for D (5 bases). Between the trimmed V and J ends, which lost 5 bases and 2 bases, there was a span of 16 bases. The germline gives CDR1 DFQATT, CDR2 SNEGSKA (reference sequence). This CDR3 comprises 14 residues. Here the CDR3 DNA reads TGCAGTGCTGCGACCGGGCAGGGTCCCTACGAGCAGTACTTC. This translates into CSAATGQGPYEQYF.

This clonotype came up a few times. V gene TRBV4-2 combines with J gene TRBJ2-1; 8 bases are a match to TRBD1. Germline-derived CDR1 and CDR2 are LGHNA and YNFKEQ. V trimming: 4 bases; J trimming: 0 bases; junction bases outside the gene matches: 5. The CDR3 is 16 residues long. For the CDR3, the DNA is TGTGCCAGCAGCCGGGACAGGTACGCCTCCTACAATGAGCAGTTCTTC. This sequence encodes CASSRDRYASYNEQFF.

CDR3 amino acids: CASRPVLLPGLAYNEQFF. CDR3 nucleotide sequence: TGCGCCAGCAGACCCGTTCTGTTGCCGGGACTAGCCTACAATGAGCAGTTCTTC. The V call is TRBV4-1, the J call TRBJ2-1, with TRBD2 matching 8 bases. This CDR3 is built from 18 residues. The V gene's germline CDR1 is MGHRA and CDR2 YSYEKL. Unmatched junction bases numbered 15, after V lost 6 bases and J lost 2 bases.

There are many counts of this clonotype. The chain joins TRBV29-1 to TRBJ2-7, with D uncertain. Germline CDR1 reads SQVTM; CDR2 reads ANQGSEA. The CDR3 has 11 amino acids. The V gene lost 5 bases and the J gene lost 3 bases, with 8 bases spanning the gap. Here the CDR3 reads CSVSLSYEQYF. The CDR3 DNA reads TGCAGCGTTTCTCTAAGCTACGAGCAGTACTTC.

This clonotype is labeled as medium-sized (0.01 to 0.1%). This chain joins TRBV11-2 and TRBJ2-3; D is unresolved. Germline V gene lookup returns CDR1 SGHAT and CDR2 FQNNGV. Trimming stripped 5 bases from V and 0 bases from J, with 6 bases between. The CDR3 spans 13 residues. CDR3 sequence (DNA): TGTGCCAGCAGCCGAGCTAGCACAGATACGCAGTATTTT. Residues: CASSRASTDTQYF.

The chain has TRBV7-8 and TRBJ2-2, with TRBD2 identical over 9 bases. The CDR3 contains 13 residues. Germline V gene sequence: CDR1 SGHVS, CDR2 FQNEAQ. The CDR3 bases are TGTGGGGCTAGCGGGGCGAACACCGGGGAGCTGTTTTTT. Its translation: CGASGANTGELFF.

This clonotype was recorded many times. The chain joins TRBV4-3 to TRBJ1-1; D gene uncertain. Germline-derived CDR1 and CDR2 are LGHNA and YSLEER. Between the trimmed V and J ends, which lost 0 bases and 6 bases, there was a span of 11 bases. The CDR3 runs to 14 residues. The CDR3 region is CASSQDQIPSEAFF. The CDR3 nucleotides read TGCGCCAGCAGCCAAGATCAGATTCCATCTGAAGCTTTCTTT.

This clonotype has ten or more counts. The V call is TRBV20-1, the J call TRBJ2-7; a weak D match, TRBD1 (6 bases). CDR1 is DFQATT, CDR2 SNEGSKA, per germline (reference sequence). The CDR3 has 12 amino acids. Trimming took 4 bases from V and 3 from J, leaving 10 bases between them. The CDR3 region has the DNA TGCAGTGCTAATGCGGACAGCTACGAGCAGTACTTC. Its protein is CSANADSYEQYF.

This clonotype was observed at least ten times. Being one base from a much bigger clone, this may be a read error. The chain combines TRBV7-9 with TRBJ2-3; 9 bases match TRBD2. This CDR3 is 15 amino acids long. Trimming at V came to 2 bases and at J to 5 bases, leaving 5 bases not matched to a gene. Per the germline V gene, CDR1 is SEHNR and CDR2 is FQNEAQ (reference sequence). The DNA of the CDR3 is TGTGCCAGCAGCTTACTAGCGGGATTGATAGATACGCAGTATTTT. Protein: CASSLLAGLIDTQYF.

This clonotype showed up just a few times. V usage is TRBV7-2 and J usage is TRBJ2-7; either TRBD1 or TRBD2 may supply D (5 bases each). The germline CDR1 and CDR2 sequences are SGHTA and FQGNSA. Trimming stripped 4 bases from V and 0 bases from J, with 10 bases between. This CDR3 contains 14 residues. The CDR3 is CASSSGPRSYEQYF. The CDR3 nucleotides are TGTGCCAGCAGCTCGGGACCCCGCTCCTACGAGCAGTACTTC.

This clonotype was counted at least ten times. The J gene is TRBJ2-1, the V gene TRBV21-1; TRBD2, the table's D call, lacks a check against the DNA. TRBV21-1 is deemed a pseudogene. This CDR3 region has 24 residues. The CDR3 bases are TGTGCCAGCAGCAAAACACAGGGTGATTTGCGAGGACTAGCGGGAAATTATCCCTACAATGAGCAGTTCTTC. It specifies CASSKTQGDLRGLAGNYPYNEQFF.

A few counts support this clonotype. The CDR3 DNA follows: TGCAGCGTCCGCGTGAACACTGAAGCTTTCTTT. This gives the protein CSVRVNTEAFF. The rearrangement uses TRBV29-1 and TRBJ1-1; D is undetermined. The CDR3 extends over 11 amino acids. The V end was cut by 6 bases, the J end by 0 bases, with 5 bases between. CDR1 and CDR2 from the germline V gene are SQVTM and ANQGSEA. Drawing the rest from reference TRBV29-1 and TRBJ1-1, the complete variable domain is SAVISQKPSRDICQRGTSLTIQCQVDSQVTMMFWYRQQPGQSLTLIATANQGSEATYESGFVIDKFPISRPNLTFSTLTVSNMSPEDSSIYLCSVRVNTEAFFGQGTRLTVV.

This clonotype has ten or more counts. This sequence joins TRBV12-3 or TRBV12-4 and TRBJ1-2; D call uncertain. V was trimmed by 5 bases and J by 8 bases, leaving 15 bases between them. CDR3 size: 13 residues. CDR3 loop: CASSQRAQSGYTF. The CDR3 region has the DNA TGTGCCAGCAGTCAGCGGGCCCAGTCGGGCTACACCTTC.

This clonotype was recorded many times. This rearrangement joins TRBV29-1 to TRBJ1-5; D remains unclear. Trimming pared 6 bases from V and 4 bases from J, leaving 13 bases between. This CDR3 is built from 13 residues. Germline loops: CDR1 SQVTM, CDR2 ANQGSEA. The CDR3 DNA sequence: TGCAGCGTATCCCGGGAAAAAAATCAGCCCCAGCATTTT. Encoded protein: CSVSREKNQPQHF.

This clonotype is deemed medium-sized. The V gene is TRBV5-1, the J gene TRBJ2-7; 8 bases agree with TRBD2. The CDR3 contains 14 residues. The J segment lost 4 bases and the V segment lost 0 bases, leaving 3 bases of the junction unmatched. CDR1 and CDR2 from the germline V gene are SGHRS and YFSETQ. The CDR3 protein is CASSLGVAGYEQYF. As DNA, the CDR3 is TGCGCCAGCAGCTTGGGGGTAGCGGGATACGAGCAGTACTTC.

This clonotype is categorized as medium-sized (0.01 to 0.1%). The chain carries TRBV28 and TRBJ2-2, with D unclear. Germline V CDR1 and CDR2: MDHEN, SYDVKM. CDR3 length: 12 amino acids. V was clipped by 5 bases and J by 9 bases, with 10 bases between them. The CDR3 reads CASSPAGWELFF. CDR3 bases: TGTGCCAGCAGTCCCGCCGGGTGGGAGCTGTTTTTT.

The rearrangement joins TRBV29-1 to TRBJ2-7; 15 bases fit TRBD2. There are 15 residues in the CDR3. Germline values: CDR1 SQVTM, CDR2 ANQGSEA. V shed 1 base and J 6 bases; nucleotides not matched to a gene: 4. The CDR3 loop reads CSVEVRTSGRGEQYF. For the CDR3, the DNA is TGCAGCGTTGAAGTCCGGACTAGCGGGAGGGGCGAGCAGTACTTC.

The chain couples TRBV28 to TRBJ2-6; 7 nucleotides agree with TRBD1. With V trimmed by 5 bases and J by 2 bases, 3 bases remained unmatched. The CDR3 is 15 residues long. Germline V gives CDR1 MDHEN, CDR2 SYDVKM. CDR3 amino acids: CASSPTGTGANVLTF. The CDR3 DNA reads as TGTGCCAGCAGTCCGACAGGGACTGGGGCCAACGTCCTGACTTTC.

V and J are TRBV3-1 and TRBJ2-1; the D gene is possibly TRBD2 (6 bases). Germline CDR1 and CDR2: LGHDT and YNNKEL (reference sequence). Trimming stripped 1 base from V and 8 bases from J, with 18 bases between. The CDR3 is 16 residues long. As DNA, the CDR3 is TGTGCCAGCAGCCAAGCCCGAGGGAGCGGGCGGGATGAGCAGTTCTTC. Protein: CASSQARGSGRDEQFF.

On this clonotype itself: A much larger clone differs by one base, so this may be a read error. The J gene is TRBJ2-7, the V gene TRBV5-1; 10 bases are a match to TRBD2. This CDR3 has 15 amino acids. The V segment lost 8 bases and the J segment 0 bases; nucleotides outside the gene matches: 8. Germline CDR1 reads SGHRS; CDR2 reads YFSETQ. CDR3 sequence reads: CARRAGGGSSYEQYF. The CDR3 DNA is TGCGCCAGAAGAGCGGGAGGGGGAAGCTCCTACGAGCAGTACTTC.

This clonotype appeared many times. The CDR3 protein is CSAQTGVQETQYF. As DNA, the CDR3 is TGCAGTGCCCAAACAGGGGTCCAAGAGACCCAGTACTTC. J is TRBJ2-5 and V is TRBV20-1; 7 bases are shared with TRBD1. Germline V gene lookup returns CDR1 DFQATT and CDR2 SNEGSKA (reference sequence). The CDR3 runs 13 residues. The junction had 5 bases not matched to a gene; V was cut back by 6 bases and J by 1 base.

At least ten counts were recorded for this clonotype. The chain joins TRBV29-1 to TRBJ2-7, with TRBD2 identical over 7 bases. Germline CDR1 and CDR2: SQVTM and ANQGSEA. Losses at the gene ends were 3 bases for V and 5 bases for J; bases not matched to a gene: 7. This CDR3 spans 13 amino acids. This chain's CDR3 is CSVEKLAANEQYF. For the CDR3, the DNA is TGCAGCGTTGAGAAGCTAGCGGCGAACGAGCAGTACTTC.

This clonotype was counted at least ten times. The chain carries TRBV20-1 and TRBJ2-5; perhaps TRBD1 as D (5 bases). Germline CDR1 DFQATT, CDR2 SNEGSKA (reference sequence). The CDR3 is 14 residues long. V dropped 1 base and J dropped 2 bases, with 11 bases sitting between them. CDR3 nucleotides: TGCAGTGCTAGAGCAGGGCAGGTACAAGAGACCCAGTACTTC. Amino acids: CSARAGQVQETQYF.

In its sample, this clonotype is medium-sized. The chain has TRBV24-1 and TRBJ2-2; 7 nucleotides match TRBD2. Trimming at V came to 0 bases and at J to 1 base, leaving 1 base not matched to a gene. Germline V gives CDR1 KGHDR, CDR2 SFDVKD. The CDR3 totals 16 residues. CDR3 protein: CATSDLASGNTGELFF. In DNA, the CDR3 is TGTGCCACCAGTGATTTGGCTAGCGGGAACACCGGGGAGCTGTTTTTT.

The CDR3 loop reads CASAGQVGGYTF. The CDR3 region has the DNA TGTGCCAGCGCCGGTCAGGTCGGTGGCTACACCTTC. The rearrangement links TRBV28 to TRBJ1-2; D unresolved. With 8 bases removed from V and 7 bases from J, the gap between germline ends came to 14 bases. This CDR3 contains 12 residues. Germline V CDR1 and CDR2: MDHEN, SYDVKM.

This clonotype has ten or more counts. The gene calls are TRBV7-9 and TRBJ1-1, with D perhaps matching TRBD1 (6 bases). Per the germline V gene, CDR1 is SEHNR and CDR2 is FQNEAQ (reference sequence). The germline V and J ends were trimmed by 5 bases and 7 bases, with 17 bases remaining between them. CDR3 length: 14 amino acids. The CDR3 sequence: CASSRDRSQDEAFF. The CDR3 DNA is TGTGCCAGCAGCCGAGACAGGAGCCAAGATGAAGCTTTCTTT.

This clonotype appeared once. CDR3 DNA sequence: TGCAGCCGGAACAGGGTAGACTACGAGCAGTACTTC. Translated, it gives CSRNRVDYEQYF. This chain joins TRBV20-1 and TRBJ2-7, with TRBD1 as a possible D gene (6 bases). The CDR3 is 12 amino acids. Germline loops: CDR1 DFQATT, CDR2 SNEGSKA (reference sequence).

This clonotype was found many times. The junction and the germline gene differ at one end; a read error may be behind it. The chain couples TRBV12-3 or TRBV12-4 to TRBJ2-5, with a tentative D call TRBD2 (6 bases). This CDR3 contains 13 residues. The CDR3 spells CASSLGGQETQYF. The CDR3 DNA reads as TGTGCCAGCAGCTTAGGAGGGCAAGAGACCCAGTACTTC.

This clonotype was observed a few times. The chain couples TRBV15 to TRBJ2-5; maybe TRBD2 (5 bases). This CDR3 spans 15 amino acids. V was clipped by 0 bases and J by 2 bases, with 10 bases between them. Germline-derived CDR1 and CDR2 are LNHNV and YYDKDF (reference sequence). CDR3 bases: TGTGCCACCAGCAGAGATCTGAGGGAACAAGAGACCCAGTACTTC. Its translation: CATSRDLREQETQYF.

A note on this clonotype: One end of the junction fails to match germline, which may point to a read error. The chain employs TRBV5-1 and TRBJ2-5; D perhaps matches TRBD2 (8 bases). CDR1 and CDR2 from the germline V gene are SGHRS and YFSETQ. This CDR3 region has 15 residues. The CDR3: CASSWDGGGTETKYF. The CDR3 DNA is TGCGCCAGCAGCTGGGACGGCGGGGGGACAGAGACCAAGTACTTC.